The 21 T cell receptor beta chains below come from one sample, sequenced in a study of T-cell reconstitution after alpha-beta-depleted transplantation in children. Construction of the TCRbeta library involved unique molecular identifiers. TCRdb reprocessed the PCR reads via MiXCR and lists one record per CDR3 protein. The data hold approximately 240,000 distinct CDR3 sequences, with about 9.6% observed a single time. This specimen consisted of PBMCs from the stem cell graft donor, obtained from the stem cell graft. The receptors originated from a human donor who donated a stem cell graft to a child with SCID.

This clonotype was detected many times. V usage is TRBV12-3 or TRBV12-4 and J usage is TRBJ1-2; 7 nucleotides line up with TRBD1. The CDR3 spans 15 residues. J gave up 8 bases and V 5 bases, and 14 bases lay outside the gene matches. The CDR3 spells CASSLSEDRWEGYTF. In DNA form, the CDR3 reads TGTGCCAGCAGTCTATCCGAGGACAGGTGGGAAGGCTACACCTTC.

Many counts were recorded for this clonotype. The chain combines TRBV7-2 with TRBJ2-5, with a weak D call TRBD1 (5 bases). Trimming took off 2 bases at V and 7 bases at J, with 14 bases between the two ends. This CDR3 comprises 14 residues. Germline values: CDR1 SGHTA, CDR2 FQGNSA. CDR3 loop: CASSLQGEAPTQYF. The CDR3 bases are TGTGCCAGCAGCTTACAGGGTGAAGCACCGACCCAGTACTTC.

This clonotype was counted at least ten times. The chain recombines TRBV4-1 with TRBJ1-5, with a possible D match to TRBD1 (5 bases). The V end lost 0 bases, the J end lost 9 bases, and 12 bases lay between the germline ends. This CDR3 is 14 amino acids long. In germline, CDR1 is MGHRA, CDR2 YSYEKL. DNA of the CDR3: TGCGCCAGCAGCCAAGATCCGTGGAGGGGGCCCCAGCATTTT. This encodes CASSQDPWRGPQHF.

The V call is TRBV2, the J call TRBJ2-3, with D unresolved. The CDR3 totals 14 residues. Deletions cut 2 bases from V and 2 bases from J, with 8 bases between. Germline V lookup: CDR1 SNHLY, CDR2 FYNNEI. The CDR3 region is CASSESPFTDTQYF. In DNA, the CDR3 is TGTGCCAGCAGTGAAAGCCCATTCACAGATACGCAGTATTTT.

The J gene is TRBJ1-5, the V gene TRBV7-2, with 7 bases matching TRBD1. The trim removed 1 base at V and 7 bases at J, leaving 4 bases unmatched. The length of the CDR3 is 14 residues. Germline CDR1 reads SGHTA; CDR2 reads FQGNSA. CDR3 residues: CASSLVDREQPQHF. In DNA, the CDR3 is TGTGCCAGCAGCTTAGTTGACAGGGAGCAGCCCCAGCATTTT.

Many counts were recorded for this clonotype. The V and J genes are TRBV7-9 and TRBJ1-2; no clear D. In germline, CDR1 is SEHNR, CDR2 FQNEAQ (reference sequence). Trimming removed 1 base from V and 4 bases from J, with 10 bases in between. There are 14 residues in the CDR3. This CDR3 is CASSLEQTGYGYTF. CDR3 nucleotide sequence: TGTGCCAGCAGCTTAGAACAGACTGGCTATGGCTACACCTTC.

This clonotype was counted only a few times. The rearrangement uses TRBV5-1 and TRBJ2-1, with D tentatively TRBD2 (5 bases). The CDR3 loop spans 14 amino acids. The V end was cut by 2 bases, the J end by 5 bases, with 11 bases between. The germline V gene encodes CDR1 SGHRS and CDR2 YFSETQ. The CDR3 here is CASSLADRNNEQFF. For the CDR3, the DNA is TGCGCCAGCAGCTTAGCGGATCGGAACAATGAGCAGTTCTTC.

This clonotype was observed at least ten times. The V gene is TRBV20-1, the J gene TRBJ2-7; no definite D call. The CDR3 runs 13 residues. Germline CDR1 DFQATT, CDR2 SNEGSKA (reference sequence). Between the trimmed V and J ends, which lost 4 bases and 2 bases, there was a span of 12 bases. Here the CDR3 reads CSAIQPVAYEQYF. CDR3 bases: TGCAGTGCTATTCAGCCGGTGGCCTACGAGCAGTACTTC.

There are many counts of this clonotype. V and J are TRBV7-2 and TRBJ2-7; no clear D. The CDR3 sequence is 15 residues long. Germline CDR1 SGHTA, CDR2 FQGNSA. Trimming shortened V by 0 bases and J by 7 bases, and 16 bases separated the two germline ends. The CDR3 coding sequence is TGTGCCAGCAGCTTAGCGGGCCAGCCCCCTCGTGAGCAGTACTTC. It yields the protein CASSLAGQPPREQYF.

A few counts support this clonotype. The gene calls are TRBV12-3 or TRBV12-4 and TRBJ1-2; 8 bases agree with TRBD1. Unmatched junction bases numbered 6, after V lost 1 base and J lost 2 bases. This CDR3 is built from 16 residues. The CDR3 DNA reads as TGTGCCAGCAGTTTAGATAGCAGGGGGCGCAACTATGGCTACACCTTC. This gives the protein CASSLDSRGRNYGYTF.

This clonotype was counted ten times or more. CDR3 amino acids: CSARVTGPTYEQYF. CDR3 nucleotide sequence: TGCAGTGCTAGAGTCACAGGGCCAACCTACGAGCAGTACTTC. The chain joins TRBV20-1 to TRBJ2-7; a weak D match, TRBD1 (6 bases). Trimming stripped 1 base from V and 2 bases from J, with 12 bases between. Germline V gene lookup returns CDR1 DFQATT and CDR2 SNEGSKA (reference sequence). This CDR3 has 14 residues.

The table lists this clonotype with many counts. CDR3 sequence: CASSYGTIRTVAASNSYEQYF. The CDR3 nucleotides are TGTGCCAGCAGTTACGGGACTATAAGGACAGTAGCCGCCTCCAATTCCTACGAGCAGTACTTC. The chain employs TRBV6-7 and TRBJ2-7; possibly TRBD2 for D (7 bases). TRBV6-7 is noted as an ORF with a role that remains uncertain. The V end lost 2 bases, the J end lost 1 base, and 30 bases lay between the germline ends. This CDR3 has 21 amino acids.

This clonotype was counted at least ten times. The gene calls are TRBV7-2 and TRBJ2-3; 9 positions agree with TRBD1. Trimming at V came to 7 bases and at J to 3 bases, leaving 5 bases not matched to a gene. The length of the CDR3 is 14 residues. Germline V gene data show CDR1 as SGHTA and CDR2 as FQGNSA. CDR3 sequence reads: CASNRGRRTDTQYF. CDR3 nucleotide sequence: TGTGCCAGCAACAGGGGGCGGCGGACAGATACGCAGTATTTT.

This clonotype was seen ten or more times. J is TRBJ2-1 and V is TRBV27, with 7 bases that match TRBD1. Germline V gene lookup returns CDR1 MNHEY and CDR2 SMNVEV (reference sequence). With V trimmed by 3 bases and J by 8 bases, 7 bases remained unmatched. The CDR3 extends over 14 amino acids. In DNA, the CDR3 is TGTGCCAGCAGTTTCAAGACAGGGAATCATGAGCAGTTCTTC. Translation: CASSFKTGNHEQFF.

This clonotype was counted many times. The CDR3 region is CASSSNTDTQYF. In DNA form, the CDR3 reads TGTGCCAGCAGTTCTAACACAGATACGCAGTATTTT. The genes are TRBV12-3 or TRBV12-4 and TRBJ2-3; D gene unclear. Trimming cost V 4 bases and J 2 bases, with 4 bases left between them. The CDR3 consists of 12 residues.

This clonotype was seen ten or more times. For the CDR3, the DNA is TGTGCCAGCAGCCAAGCTGCTAGCGTAAGCGAGCAGTACTTC. Encoded protein: CASSQAASVSEQYF. This chain connects TRBV3-1 to TRBJ2-7; TRBD2 is a possible D gene (6 bases). The germline V gene has CDR1 LGHDT and CDR2 YNNKEL (reference sequence). Trimming stripped 1 base from V and 6 bases from J, with 13 bases between. The CDR3 extends over 14 amino acids.

This clonotype was counted at least ten times. The chain uses TRBV7-2 and TRBJ1-1; D gene unclear. V was trimmed by 2 bases and J by 1 base, leaving 14 bases between them. CDR3 length equals 16 residues. Germline V gives CDR1 SGHTA, CDR2 FQGNSA. CDR3 DNA: TGTGCCAGCAGCTTAACAGCCAACACACCGAACACTGAAGCTTTCTTT. Its protein is CASSLTANTPNTEAFF.

This clonotype appeared many times. V and J are TRBV20-1 and TRBJ2-2; D unclear. This CDR3 is 14 amino acids long. The germline CDR1 and CDR2 sequences are DFQATT and SNEGSKA (reference sequence). The V end was cut by 0 bases, the J end by 1 base, with 6 bases between. The CDR3 DNA is TGCAGTGCTAGAGATCAAGGGAACACCGGGGAGCTGTTTTTT. Translating gives CSARDQGNTGELFF.

This clonotype occurred many times. This chain uses TRBV5-5 with TRBJ2-3; no definite D call. V was trimmed by 2 bases and J by 7 bases, leaving 11 bases between them. The CDR3 contains 13 residues. CDR1 and CDR2 (germline): SGHKS, YYEKEE (reference sequence). CDR3 DNA sequence: TGTGCCAGCAGCTTCAGGCAACATAATACGCAGTATTTT. Its translation is CASSFRQHNTQYF.

This clonotype has a count of ten or more. V is TRBV6-5 and J is TRBJ2-1; 11 nucleotides agree with TRBD1. Per the germline V gene, CDR1 is MNHEY and CDR2 is SVGAGI. Trimming at V came to 4 bases and at J to 10 bases, leaving 9 bases not matched to a gene. CDR3 length: 15 amino acids. The CDR3 DNA reads as TGTGCCAGCAGTTCCCCACGGGACAGGGGGTTAGAGCAGTTCTTC. This sequence encodes CASSSPRDRGLEQFF.

V and J are TRBV5-1 and TRBJ1-2; 11 nucleotides align to TRBD1. CDR1 and CDR2 from the germline V gene are SGHRS and YFSETQ. V lost 1 base to trimming and J lost 7 bases; unmatched junction nucleotides: 15. The CDR3 runs 18 residues. As DNA, the CDR3 is TGCGCCAGCAGCTTGTCTCCCTACCAGGGACAGGGGGGAAGTGGCTACACCTTC. It translates to CASSLSPYQGQGGSGYTF.